Here is one T cell receptor (beta chain) with its context. The sample originates from a study of blood T cell repertoires in COVID-19. At the level of the study: There were acute and convalescent COVID-19 samples, and they came from the United States, Italy and Spain. PBMCs, B-cell-depleted T cells, or T cells provided the cDNA or gDNA that made up the material.

Per the germline V gene, CDR1 is KGHDR and CDR2 is SFDVKD. The length of the CDR3 is 16 residues. J lost 5 bases, V lost 5 bases, and 8 bases had no gene match. In the study's own analysis: Estimation of nucleated cell counts relied on the amplification of reference gene primers. Libraries were prepared by immunoSEQ multiplex PCR; TCRdb keeps only in-frame clonotypes and omits some of them. That table supplies the V and J calls and clone size; D and trimming were determined from the DNA. The sample records 80,000 to 95,000 clones, 86% being singletons. This chain connects TRBV24-1 to TRBJ2-5, with 12 bases lining up with TRBD1. Sequencing used peripheral blood. The clonotype was recovered from an elderly woman in a cohort sampled during active or convalescent COVID-19. CDR3 coding DNA: TGTGCCACCAGTGCTCCGGGACAGGGGGCCTCTGAGACCCAGTACTTC. Amino acid sequence: CATSAPGQGASETQYF.